Described below is a single TCR beta chain sequence and its context. What it binds is not known. The V and J ends lost 3 bases and 10 bases, in that order; junction bases with no gene match: 8. The V gene's germline CDR1 is SGHRS and CDR2 YFSETQ. The CDR3 has 14 residues. This sample stems from a study of blood T cell dynamics during melanoma immunotherapy. As for time point: week 3, after first cycle of checkpoint inhibitor. At 12 weeks after first infusion, RECIST 1.1 defined response for most patients. Patients had no prior systemic cancer treatment, immunosuppressants or other active cancers. Each bulk PBMC sample had 300 to 350 ng DNA loaded. Assay used: immunoSEQ multiplex PCR; TCRdb lists only in-frame clones, some missing. Of thousands of clones detected, 87% appear once; the ten largest clones hold approximately 6%. General study results and limits: At W3, later disease-control patients showed bifurcated PBMC repertoire changes, unlike progressors.

This specimen was blood, taken from a patient treated with checkpoint blockade. This rearrangement joins TRBV5-1 to TRBJ2-1, with 9 bases that match TRBD2. The source is a human donor with melanoma. The CDR3 DNA is TGCGCCAGCAGCTCCCTAGCGGGGTCCCGCGAGCAGTTCTTC. Translated, it gives CASSSLAGSREQFF.